Listed below are T cell receptor beta chains from one sample, sequenced in a study of cytomegalovirus exposure and HLA in healthy donors. Sequencing used immunoSEQ multiplex PCR; TCRdb keeps in-frame clones, though not all of them. The table records about 160,000 clones, roughly 80% of them present only once. Sequences were obtained from PBMCs. Source of these receptors: a male donor in good health and CMV-seronegative. The CDR3 runs from the conserved cysteine through the conserved F or W. The order of the fields is CDR3 DNA, CDR3 protein, J gene, clone size, D gene, CDR3 length, V gene. A D gene is named only where the DNA matches it firmly. Rows give clone size only sometimes, using once, few, many, or a class for an expanded clone.

cdr3_nt: TGTGCCAGCAGACGGATTGGGGGGGCTCGACAAGAGACCCAGTACTTC
cdr3_aa: CASRRIGGARQETQYF
j_call: TRBJ2-5
clone_size: once
d_call: .
cdr3_length: 16
v_call: TRBV7-2

cdr3_nt: TGTGCTAGTGGTCCCTTCGACTTGAATGAGCAGTTCTTC
cdr3_aa: CASGPFDLNEQFF
j_call: TRBJ2-1
clone_size: .
d_call: .
cdr3_length: 13
v_call: TRBV12-5

cdr3_nt: TGTGCCAGTAGTCCAGTAGCGGGAGGTAACGAGCAGTACTTC
cdr3_aa: CASSPVAGGNEQYF
j_call: TRBJ2-7
clone_size: few
d_call: TRBD2
cdr3_length: 14
v_call: TRBV19

cdr3_nt: TGTGCCTGGAGTCAGGGGTACACTAATGAAAAACTGTTTTTT
cdr3_aa: CAWSQGYTNEKLFF
j_call: TRBJ1-4
clone_size: .
d_call: .
cdr3_length: 14
v_call: TRBV30

cdr3_nt: TGTGCCAGTAGTAAAGGGGAATATAGCAATCAGCCCCAGCATTTT
cdr3_aa: CASSKGEYSNQPQHF
j_call: TRBJ1-5
clone_size: once
d_call: .
cdr3_length: 15
v_call: TRBV19

cdr3_nt: TGTGCCAGCACAGGACGGGAGGGCCTCTCTAGCACAGATACGCAGTATTTT
cdr3_aa: CASTGREGLSSTDTQYF
j_call: TRBJ2-3
clone_size: .
d_call: TRBD2
cdr3_length: 17
v_call: TRBV7-9

cdr3_nt: TGTGCCAGCACCCTTGGCCAGTACAACTATGGCTACACCTTC
cdr3_aa: CASTLGQYNYGYTF
j_call: TRBJ1-2
clone_size: .
d_call: .
cdr3_length: 14
v_call: TRBV6-5

cdr3_nt: TGTGCCAGCAGTGCCTCCGGGACAGGGGGCTTTGGCTACACCTTC
cdr3_aa: CASSASGTGGFGYTF
j_call: TRBJ1-2
clone_size: .
d_call: TRBD1
cdr3_length: 15
v_call: TRBV27

cdr3_nt: TGCGCCAGCAGCTCGGGACTAGCTATGAACACCGGGGAGCTGTTTTTT
cdr3_aa: CASSSGLAMNTGELFF
j_call: TRBJ2-2
clone_size: .
d_call: TRBD2
cdr3_length: 16
v_call: TRBV5-1

cdr3_nt: TGTGCCAGCAGCTCCGAATTGATGAGGGAAGTCAGCGCCGATACGCAGTATTTT
cdr3_aa: CASSSELMREVSADTQYF
j_call: TRBJ2-3
clone_size: .
d_call: .
cdr3_length: 18
v_call: TRBV5-4

cdr3_nt: TGTGCCAGCAGCCCGACAGCAACTAATGAAAAACTGTTTTTT
cdr3_aa: CASSPTATNEKLFF
j_call: TRBJ1-4
clone_size: few
d_call: .
cdr3_length: 14
v_call: TRBV5-6

cdr3_nt: TGTGCTAGCAGCTTGGAAGACAGGTCCGGGGAGCTGTTTTTT
cdr3_aa: CASSLEDRSGELFF
j_call: TRBJ2-2
clone_size: .
d_call: .
cdr3_length: 14
v_call: TRBV7-2

cdr3_nt: TGTGCCAGCAGCCAGCAGGCGTCTCGTGGCTACACCTTC
cdr3_aa: CASSQQASRGYTF
j_call: TRBJ1-2
clone_size: once
d_call: .
cdr3_length: 13
v_call: TRBV13

cdr3_nt: TGTGCCAGCAGTGCGGACAGGACCAATTCACCCCTCCACTTT
cdr3_aa: CASSADRTNSPLHF
j_call: TRBJ1-6
clone_size: .
d_call: TRBD1
cdr3_length: 14
v_call: TRBV2

cdr3_nt: TGTGCCAGCAGCTTAGCGCCCAGCGGGGGGGCCTCTGGGACCCAGTACTTC
cdr3_aa: CASSLAPSGGASGTQYF
j_call: TRBJ2-5
clone_size: .
d_call: TRBD2
cdr3_length: 17
v_call: TRBV7-7

cdr3_nt: TGCGCCAGCAGCTTCGGACTAGATGGCGGGGAGCTGTTTTTT
cdr3_aa: CASSFGLDGGELFF
j_call: TRBJ2-2
clone_size: .
d_call: TRBD2
cdr3_length: 14
v_call: TRBV5-1

cdr3_nt: TGTGCCAGCAGTTTTGCTAGCGGGGGAGGCCAAGAGACCCAGTACTTC
cdr3_aa: CASSFASGGGQETQYF
j_call: TRBJ2-5
clone_size: .
d_call: TRBD2
cdr3_length: 16
v_call: TRBV28

cdr3_nt: TGTGCCAGCAGCTTATTCGGGGGCCAAGAGACCCAGTACTTC
cdr3_aa: CASSLFGGQETQYF
j_call: TRBJ2-5
clone_size: .
d_call: .
cdr3_length: 14
v_call: TRBV7-3

cdr3_nt: TGTGCCAGCAGTTTAGTGGGGACAGGTGGACATGGCTACACCTTC
cdr3_aa: CASSLVGTGGHGYTF
j_call: TRBJ1-2
clone_size: .
d_call: TRBD1
cdr3_length: 15
v_call: TRBV2

cdr3_nt: TGTGCCAGCAGCCGGCCAGGGGGGAATGAAAAACTGTTTTTT
cdr3_aa: CASSRPGGNEKLFF
j_call: TRBJ1-4
clone_size: few
d_call: TRBD1
cdr3_length: 14
v_call: TRBV5-6

cdr3_nt: TGTGCCAGCAGCACTACTGGCGGGAGGGCCGGCAATGAGCAGTTCTTC
cdr3_aa: CASSTTGGRAGNEQFF
j_call: TRBJ2-1
clone_size: .
d_call: TRBD2
cdr3_length: 16
v_call: TRBV9

cdr3_nt: TGTGCCAGCAGTTCCCCCATGGCGGGGGGCCGAACCGGGGAGCTGTTTTTT
cdr3_aa: CASSSPMAGGRTGELFF
j_call: TRBJ2-2
clone_size: .
d_call: TRBD2
cdr3_length: 17
v_call: TRBV27

cdr3_nt: TGTGCCAGTAGTATAGGACTAGCGGGAGGGCGTTACAATGAGCAGTTCTTC
cdr3_aa: CASSIGLAGGRYNEQFF
j_call: TRBJ2-1
clone_size: .
d_call: TRBD2
cdr3_length: 17
v_call: TRBV19

cdr3_nt: TGTGCCAGCAGCTCAGGACAGGGGGGCCCCTACGAGCAGTACTTC
cdr3_aa: CASSSGQGGPYEQYF
j_call: TRBJ2-7
clone_size: once
d_call: TRBD1
cdr3_length: 15
v_call: TRBV14

cdr3_nt: TGTGCCAGCAGTTTGGGGGGGGCCTACAATGAGCAGTTCTTC
cdr3_aa: CASSLGGAYNEQFF
j_call: TRBJ2-1
clone_size: .
d_call: TRBD2
cdr3_length: 14
v_call: TRBV27

cdr3_nt: TGTGCCAGCAGCCAAGATTGGCGGGTAGCCTACGAGCAGTACTTC
cdr3_aa: CASSQDWRVAYEQYF
j_call: TRBJ2-7
clone_size: .
d_call: .
cdr3_length: 15
v_call: TRBV4-2

cdr3_nt: TGTGCCAGCAGTCCGCTAGCGGGAGTTCAGCAGTACTTC
cdr3_aa: CASSPLAGVQQYF
j_call: TRBJ2-7
clone_size: .
d_call: TRBD2
cdr3_length: 13
v_call: TRBV28

cdr3_nt: TGTGCCTGGAGTGAGGGACTAGCGGGGGTTACCTCCTACAATGAGCAGTTCTTC
cdr3_aa: CAWSEGLAGVTSYNEQFF
j_call: TRBJ2-1
clone_size: .
d_call: TRBD2
cdr3_length: 18
v_call: TRBV30

cdr3_nt: TGTGCCAGCACCGGGACAGGGGGAACAGATACGCAGTATTTT
cdr3_aa: CASTGTGGTDTQYF
j_call: TRBJ2-3
clone_size: .
d_call: TRBD1
cdr3_length: 14
v_call: TRBV6-5

cdr3_nt: TGTGCCAGCAGCCAAGAGGCGCGGGCTAGCGGGCACCACAATGAGCAGTTCTTC
cdr3_aa: CASSQEARASGHHNEQFF
j_call: TRBJ2-1
clone_size: .
d_call: TRBD2
cdr3_length: 18
v_call: TRBV4-2

cdr3_nt: TGTGCCAGCAGTGGAGGACAGATCCACGGGGAGCAAGAGACCCAGTACTTC
cdr3_aa: CASSGGQIHGEQETQYF
j_call: TRBJ2-5
clone_size: .
d_call: .
cdr3_length: 17
v_call: TRBV6-1

cdr3_nt: TGTGCCAGTTCCGAGGTGGTGAACACTGAAGCTTTCTTT
cdr3_aa: CASSEVVNTEAFF
j_call: TRBJ1-1
clone_size: .
d_call: .
cdr3_length: 13
v_call: TRBV28

cdr3_nt: TGTGCCAGCAGTGAAGTCGGGACAGGGGACGCCCGGGTGTGGACCCAGTACTTC
cdr3_aa: CASSEVGTGDARVWTQYF
j_call: TRBJ2-5
clone_size: few
d_call: TRBD1
cdr3_length: 18
v_call: TRBV25-1

cdr3_nt: TGCGCCAGCAGCTTGGCCGGAGGGTCGGGAAACACCATATATTTT
cdr3_aa: CASSLAGGSGNTIYF
j_call: TRBJ1-3
clone_size: .
d_call: .
cdr3_length: 15
v_call: TRBV5-1

cdr3_nt: TGTGCCAGCAGCCCTCCCCCCCCTAACTCGTGGGGCTACACCTTC
cdr3_aa: CASSPPPPNSWGYTF
j_call: TRBJ1-2
clone_size: .
d_call: .
cdr3_length: 15
v_call: TRBV7-9

cdr3_nt: TGTGCCAGCAGGAGGAGCGGGGCGGGCGTGGAGACCCAGTACTTC
cdr3_aa: CASRRSGAGVETQYF
j_call: TRBJ2-5
clone_size: .
d_call: TRBD2
cdr3_length: 15
v_call: TRBV6-5

cdr3_nt: TGTGCCAGCAGCCTCGACAGGGGGGGCTACAATGAGCAGTTCTTC
cdr3_aa: CASSLDRGGYNEQFF
j_call: TRBJ2-1
clone_size: .
d_call: TRBD1
cdr3_length: 15
v_call: TRBV7-2

cdr3_nt: TGTGCCAGCAGCTTAGAGGTCGGGGGAGGGCCCGGTAACGAGCAGTACTTC
cdr3_aa: CASSLEVGGGPGNEQYF
j_call: TRBJ2-7
clone_size: once
d_call: TRBD2
cdr3_length: 17
v_call: TRBV7-6

cdr3_nt: TGTGCCAGCAGCCTAAGGACTAGCGGGAGGGAGGCAGATACGCAGTATTTT
cdr3_aa: CASSLRTSGREADTQYF
j_call: TRBJ2-3
clone_size: .
d_call: TRBD2
cdr3_length: 17
v_call: TRBV9

cdr3_nt: TGTGCCAGCAGGAAGACCCGGGAACCCTATGGCTACACCTTC
cdr3_aa: CASRKTREPYGYTF
j_call: TRBJ1-2
clone_size: .
d_call: .
cdr3_length: 14
v_call: TRBV7-9

cdr3_nt: TGTGCCAGCAGTTCCTCCGGGACTAGCGGGGGGCCCACCGGGGAGCTGTTTTTT
cdr3_aa: CASSSSGTSGGPTGELFF
j_call: TRBJ2-2
clone_size: .
d_call: TRBD2
cdr3_length: 18
v_call: TRBV11-2

cdr3_nt: TGTGCCAGCTCACCACCATTCCGCCTAGCGGGAGCGGAGACCCAGTACTTC
cdr3_aa: CASSPPFRLAGAETQYF
j_call: TRBJ2-5
clone_size: .
d_call: TRBD2
cdr3_length: 17
v_call: TRBV18

cdr3_nt: TGCGCCAGCAGCTCGGAGCGGGCCTTACGCCAGCAGTTCTTC
cdr3_aa: CASSSERALRQQFF
j_call: TRBJ2-1
clone_size: .
d_call: .
cdr3_length: 14
v_call: TRBV5-1

cdr3_nt: TGCGCCAGCAGCTCCGTTTTGGAGACCCAGTACTTC
cdr3_aa: CASSSVLETQYF
j_call: TRBJ2-5
clone_size: .
d_call: .
cdr3_length: 12
v_call: TRBV5-1

cdr3_nt: TGTGCCAGCAGTTGGGACAACTCCTACGAGCAGTACTTC
cdr3_aa: CASSWDNSYEQYF
j_call: TRBJ2-7
clone_size: .
d_call: .
cdr3_length: 13
v_call: TRBV6-6

cdr3_nt: TGTGCCAGCAGTAGTGCGGAGGACAGCGGCGGCTACACCTTC
cdr3_aa: CASSSAEDSGGYTF
j_call: TRBJ1-2
clone_size: .
d_call: .
cdr3_length: 14
v_call: TRBV7-9

cdr3_nt: TGTGCCACGGTCAGGGGGCCCCCCTACGAGCAGTACTTC
cdr3_aa: CATVRGPPYEQYF
j_call: TRBJ2-7
clone_size: few
d_call: TRBD1
cdr3_length: 13
v_call: TRBV27

cdr3_nt: TGTGCCAGCTGCCCGGAAAAAGCGGAGCGGAGAACCGGGGAGCTGTTTTTT
cdr3_aa: CASCPEKAERRTGELFF
j_call: TRBJ2-2
clone_size: .
d_call: .
cdr3_length: 17
v_call: TRBV27

cdr3_nt: TGCGCCAGCAGCCCGGGACAGGGGTCCACTGAAGCTTTCTTT
cdr3_aa: CASSPGQGSTEAFF
j_call: TRBJ1-1
clone_size: .
d_call: TRBD1
cdr3_length: 14
v_call: TRBV4-1

cdr3_nt: TGTGCCAGCAGTTCGGACAGGGCAAGTAACACTGAAGCTTTCTTT
cdr3_aa: CASSSDRASNTEAFF
j_call: TRBJ1-1
clone_size: few
d_call: TRBD1
cdr3_length: 15
v_call: TRBV6-5

cdr3_nt: TGCGCCAGCAGCTTCGGGGAGCTCAATCAGCCCCAGCATTTT
cdr3_aa: CASSFGELNQPQHF
j_call: TRBJ1-5
clone_size: .
d_call: .
cdr3_length: 14
v_call: TRBV5-1

cdr3_nt: TGTGCCAGTAGTATTACTAGCGGGAGGGCTGGGGCCAACGTCCTGACTTTC
cdr3_aa: CASSITSGRAGANVLTF
j_call: TRBJ2-6
clone_size: .
d_call: TRBD2
cdr3_length: 17
v_call: TRBV19

cdr3_nt: TGTGCCAGCAGCCAAGATCCAGACTTCAATCAGCCCCAGCATTTT
cdr3_aa: CASSQDPDFNQPQHF
j_call: TRBJ1-5
clone_size: .
d_call: .
cdr3_length: 15
v_call: TRBV14

cdr3_nt: TGTGCCAGCAGGCGCGGAGGAGAAAATTCACCCCTCCACTTT
cdr3_aa: CASRRGGENSPLHF
j_call: TRBJ1-6
clone_size: .
d_call: .
cdr3_length: 14
v_call: TRBV28

cdr3_nt: TGCGCCAGCAGCCCACCAGGGGGCGTGGAAAAACTGTTTTTT
cdr3_aa: CASSPPGGVEKLFF
j_call: TRBJ1-4
clone_size: .
d_call: TRBD1
cdr3_length: 14
v_call: TRBV5-1

cdr3_nt: TGTGCCATTTCTATGCGGGCTGTCCCGTTCTACGAGCAGTACTTC
cdr3_aa: CAISMRAVPFYEQYF
j_call: TRBJ2-7
clone_size: .
d_call: .
cdr3_length: 15
v_call: TRBV10-3

cdr3_nt: TGTGCCAGCAGTGAAATTAGTGGGAGGGACGGGGGTGGCTACACCTTC
cdr3_aa: CASSEISGRDGGGYTF
j_call: TRBJ1-2
clone_size: .
d_call: .
cdr3_length: 16
v_call: TRBV25-1

cdr3_nt: TGTGCCAGCAGTTGGGACTCCGGTGGGGAAAAACTGTTTTTT
cdr3_aa: CASSWDSGGEKLFF
j_call: TRBJ1-4
clone_size: .
d_call: .
cdr3_length: 14
v_call: TRBV6-6

cdr3_nt: TGTGCCACCAGCAGAGATCGCGGCTACTATGGCTACACCTTC
cdr3_aa: CATSRDRGYYGYTF
j_call: TRBJ1-2
clone_size: .
d_call: .
cdr3_length: 14
v_call: TRBV15